The rows below give T cell receptor beta chains drawn from one sample of a study of OX40 agonist ivuxolimab in advanced cancers. Libraries were prepared by immunoSEQ multiplex PCR; TCRdb keeps only in-frame clonotypes and omits some of them. This table holds about 46,000 clones, 91% found once. This material consisted of CD4+ or CD8+ T cells sorted from blood, taken in a trial of the OX40 agonist ivuxolimab. The receptors stem from an adult with an advanced solid tumor such as melanoma, head and neck, liver or kidney cancer. The CDR3 runs from the conserved cysteine through the conserved F or W. The D gene is left open where the match is weak. Clone sizes are given selectively: once, few, many, or a class where the clone is expanded.

D gene: .
J gene: TRBJ1-1
V gene: TRBV7-9
clone size: .
CDR3 DNA: TGTGCCAGCAGCTTAGTGGGATTTGGAACTGAAGCTTTCTTT
CDR3 protein: CASSLVGFGTEAFF

D gene: .
J gene: TRBJ2-2
V gene: TRBV5-4
clone size: .
CDR3 DNA: TGTGCCAGCAGCTTCTGGGGTGGCGGGGAGCTGTTTTTT
CDR3 protein: CASSFWGGGELFF

D gene: .
J gene: TRBJ2-7
V gene: TRBV28
clone size: .
CDR3 DNA: TGTGCCAGCAGTGTCCGGACCGGCGAGCAGTACTTC
CDR3 protein: CASSVRTGEQYF

D gene: TRBD1
J gene: TRBJ1-1
V gene: TRBV27
clone size: .
CDR3 DNA: TGTGCCAGCAGCCTACAGGGGTATGGCACTGAAGCTTTCTTT
CDR3 protein: CASSLQGYGTEAFF

D gene: TRBD2
J gene: TRBJ2-3
V gene: TRBV19
clone size: .
CDR3 DNA: TGTGCCAGTAGCTGGACGGGGGGGCGCGCAGATACGCAGTATTTT
CDR3 protein: CASSWTGGRADTQYF

D gene: TRBD2
J gene: TRBJ2-3
V gene: TRBV11-2
clone size: .
CDR3 DNA: TGTGCCAGCAGCTTAGGCCTGGGACTAGCTCGTTCAGATACGCAGTATTTT
CDR3 protein: CASSLGLGLARSDTQYF

D gene: .
J gene: TRBJ2-3
V gene: TRBV16
clone size: .
CDR3 DNA: TGTGCCAGCAGCCAAACGGGAACCACTCCCACAGATACGCAGTATTTT
CDR3 protein: CASSQTGTTPTDTQYF

D gene: .
J gene: TRBJ2-2
V gene: TRBV5-6
clone size: .
CDR3 DNA: TGTGCCAGCCACCAGGGAGTTTCCGGGGAGCTGTTTTTT
CDR3 protein: CASHQGVSGELFF

D gene: .
J gene: TRBJ1-2
V gene: TRBV27
clone size: .
CDR3 DNA: TGTGCCAGCAGTGGAGGGTATGGCTACACCTTC
CDR3 protein: CASSGGYGYTF

D gene: .
J gene: TRBJ1-2
V gene: TRBV4-1
clone size: .
CDR3 DNA: TGCGCCAGCAGCCAATCTACGTCTTATGGCTACACCTTC
CDR3 protein: CASSQSTSYGYTF

D gene: TRBD1
J gene: TRBJ2-2
V gene: TRBV28
clone size: .
CDR3 DNA: TGTGCCAGCAGGGGATCTGGACAGGGGGCCCTAAGTCTTGGGGAGCTGTTTTTT
CDR3 protein: CASRGSGQGALSLGELFF

D gene: .
J gene: TRBJ1-5
V gene: TRBV28
clone size: .
CDR3 DNA: TGTGCCAGCAGTTTTATAAGCGGGATACTCCAGCCCCAGCATTTT
CDR3 protein: CASSFISGILQPQHF

D gene: .
J gene: TRBJ2-1
V gene: TRBV27
clone size: .
CDR3 DNA: TGTGCCAGCAGTTTACAGGGGAATGAGCAGTTCTTC
CDR3 protein: CASSLQGNEQFF

D gene: TRBD2
J gene: TRBJ2-1
V gene: TRBV4-3
clone size: .
CDR3 DNA: TGCGCCAGCAGCCAGGTAGCGGGAGGGGGGCTAGGGCTCAATGAGCAGTTCTTC
CDR3 protein: CASSQVAGGGLGLNEQFF

D gene: .
J gene: TRBJ2-7
V gene: TRBV5-8
clone size: .
CDR3 DNA: TGTGCCAGTCTCGGCGGGTTTCCATACGAGCAGTACTTC
CDR3 protein: CASLGGFPYEQYF

D gene: .
J gene: TRBJ2-1
V gene: TRBV5-4
clone size: .
CDR3 DNA: TGTGCCAGCAGCGATGGGGCATTAACATACAATGAGCAGTTCTTC
CDR3 protein: CASSDGALTYNEQFF

D gene: .
J gene: TRBJ1-5
V gene: TRBV15
clone size: .
CDR3 DNA: TGTGCCACCAGCAGAGAAGGAGGGAGGGCCTATAGCAATCAGCCCCAGCATTTT
CDR3 protein: CATSREGGRAYSNQPQHF

D gene: .
J gene: TRBJ2-7
V gene: TRBV19
clone size: once
CDR3 DNA: TGTGCCAGTAGTATAGTAATTGGACTTTCAAATCGGGAGCAGTACTTC
CDR3 protein: CASSIVIGLSNREQYF

D gene: TRBD2
J gene: TRBJ2-5
V gene: TRBV6-5
clone size: .
CDR3 DNA: TGTGCCAGCAGTTACGCTTCGGGGGGGCCGGAGACCCAGTACTTC
CDR3 protein: CASSYASGGPETQYF

D gene: TRBD1
J gene: TRBJ1-2
V gene: TRBV5-4
clone size: .
CDR3 DNA: TGTGCCAGCAGCGCAGGGGGAGGCTACACCTTC
CDR3 protein: CASSAGGGYTF

D gene: .
J gene: TRBJ2-3
V gene: TRBV6-5
clone size: once
CDR3 DNA: TGTGCCAGTACCCGGGGGCTGAAGTTCACAGATACGCAGTATTTT
CDR3 protein: CASTRGLKFTDTQYF

D gene: .
J gene: TRBJ1-2
V gene: TRBV4-1
clone size: .
CDR3 DNA: TGCGCCAGCAGCCAATTGAGTGGGGTCGGGCTCATTCATGGCTACACCTTC
CDR3 protein: CASSQLSGVGLIHGYTF

D gene: TRBD1
J gene: TRBJ1-1
V gene: TRBV7-9
clone size: .
CDR3 DNA: TGTGCCAGCAGCTCGTATACAGGGGGCTGGGTCACTGAAGCTTTCTTT
CDR3 protein: CASSSYTGGWVTEAFF

D gene: .
J gene: TRBJ1-6
V gene: TRBV6-1
clone size: .
CDR3 DNA: TGTGCCAGCAGTGAAACTGCCGTTTCACCCCTCCACTTT
CDR3 protein: CASSETAVSPLHF

D gene: TRBD2
J gene: TRBJ2-7
V gene: TRBV7-6
clone size: few
CDR3 DNA: TGTGCCAGCAGCCCAGGGGGTTCACTAGCGGGGAACTACTACGAGCAGTACTTC
CDR3 protein: CASSPGGSLAGNYYEQYF

D gene: .
J gene: TRBJ2-2
V gene: TRBV14
clone size: .
CDR3 DNA: TGTGCCAGCAGCCAAGGATCCTACTACACCGGGGAGCTGTTTTTT
CDR3 protein: CASSQGSYYTGELFF

D gene: .
J gene: TRBJ2-7
V gene: TRBV5-1
clone size: .
CDR3 DNA: TGCGCCAGCAGCTTCACCGGGGGCGCGGGTGAGCAGTACTTC
CDR3 protein: CASSFTGGAGEQYF

D gene: .
J gene: TRBJ1-4
V gene: TRBV27
clone size: .
CDR3 DNA: TGTGCCAGCAGTATACTGAACTCAGATCGTGGGTATGAAAAACTGTTTTTT
CDR3 protein: CASSILNSDRGYEKLFF

D gene: TRBD2
J gene: TRBJ2-3
V gene: TRBV27
clone size: .
CDR3 DNA: TGTGCCAGCAGTTTATCGGTGCCCAGCGGGGCTAACACAGATACGCAGTATTTT
CDR3 protein: CASSLSVPSGANTDTQYF

D gene: TRBD1
J gene: TRBJ2-3
V gene: TRBV9
clone size: once
CDR3 DNA: TGTGCCAGCAGCGGGGGGACAGACACAGATACGCAGTATTTT
CDR3 protein: CASSGGTDTDTQYF

D gene: TRBD1
J gene: TRBJ2-3
V gene: TRBV19
clone size: .
CDR3 DNA: TGTGCCAGTAGTAGCTGGACAGGCGGGGATACGCAGTATTTT
CDR3 protein: CASSSWTGGDTQYF

D gene: TRBD1
J gene: TRBJ2-5
V gene: TRBV27
clone size: .
CDR3 DNA: TGTGCCAGCAGTATAGGACAGGGGGCGGAAGAGACCCAGTACTTC
CDR3 protein: CASSIGQGAEETQYF

D gene: .
J gene: TRBJ2-1
V gene: TRBV7-9
clone size: .
CDR3 DNA: TGTGCCAGCAGCTTAATTGGTGAGCAGTTCTTC
CDR3 protein: CASSLIGEQFF

D gene: .
J gene: TRBJ2-3
V gene: TRBV29-1
clone size: .
CDR3 DNA: TGCAGCGCTTACACAGATACGCAGTATTTT
CDR3 protein: CSAYTDTQYF

D gene: TRBD1
J gene: TRBJ1-1
V gene: TRBV27
clone size: .
CDR3 DNA: TGTGCCAGTAGTTATGCGACCGGGACAGTAATTCCGGACACTGAAGCTTTCTTT
CDR3 protein: CASSYATGTVIPDTEAFF

D gene: TRBD2
J gene: TRBJ2-7
V gene: TRBV5-1
clone size: .
CDR3 DNA: TGCGCCAGCAGTTTCAGGACTAGCGCCTACGAGCAGTACTTC
CDR3 protein: CASSFRTSAYEQYF

D gene: .
J gene: TRBJ2-3
V gene: TRBV4-3
clone size: .
CDR3 DNA: TGCGCCAGCAGCCAAGATAGAGTGCAGGGAGAGACAGATACGCAGTATTTT
CDR3 protein: CASSQDRVQGETDTQYF

D gene: TRBD2
J gene: TRBJ2-2
V gene: TRBV27
clone size: .
CDR3 DNA: TGTGCCAGCAGTTCCTATAGCGGGGGGGCCGGGGAGCTGTTTTTT
CDR3 protein: CASSSYSGGAGELFF

D gene: .
J gene: TRBJ1-2
V gene: TRBV7-9
clone size: once
CDR3 DNA: TGTGCCAGCAGCTTCGAAAACAGCTTCTATGGCTACACCTTC
CDR3 protein: CASSFENSFYGYTF

D gene: .
J gene: TRBJ2-5
V gene: TRBV19
clone size: .
CDR3 DNA: TGTGCCAGTAGTATAGTTGGGTTGGAGACCCAGTACTTC
CDR3 protein: CASSIVGLETQYF

D gene: .
J gene: TRBJ2-1
V gene: TRBV2
clone size: once
CDR3 DNA: TGTGCCAGCACCCGCTCCCCCTACAATGAGCAGTTCTTC
CDR3 protein: CASTRSPYNEQFF

D gene: .
J gene: TRBJ1-1
V gene: TRBV14
clone size: .
CDR3 DNA: TGTGCCAGCAGCCAAGCTTTTGTTGGGACGGGAGAAGCTTTCTTT
CDR3 protein: CASSQAFVGTGEAFF

D gene: .
J gene: TRBJ2-5
V gene: TRBV7-8
clone size: .
CDR3 DNA: TGTGCCACCTCTCAGGAAAACCAAGAGACCCAGTACTTC
CDR3 protein: CATSQENQETQYF

D gene: .
J gene: TRBJ2-3
V gene: TRBV6-6
clone size: .
CDR3 DNA: TGTGCCAGCAGTTACGGCGGAGTTGGCACAGATACGCAGTATTTT
CDR3 protein: CASSYGGVGTDTQYF

D gene: .
J gene: TRBJ1-1
V gene: TRBV4-1
clone size: .
CDR3 DNA: TGCGCCAGCAGCCTTCCATTGGGGTCGGGGTACACTGAAGCTTTCTTT
CDR3 protein: CASSLPLGSGYTEAFF